The rows below give T cell receptor beta chains drawn from one sample of a study of response to subunit inactivated influenza vaccine. TCRdb called the RT-PCR reads again in MiXCR, with one record for every CDR3 protein. The table shows 550,000 to 800,000 distinct CDR3 sequences, with approximately 14% occurring only once. The sequencing used PBMCs from blood, collected approximately 15 days before vaccination. Every receptor here comes from a man aged 45-65 years who received an inactivated influenza vaccine. The CDR3 runs from the conserved cysteine through the conserved F or W. A D gene is named only where the DNA matches it firmly. Part of the rows lack a size; the others show once, few, many or a class for expanded clones.

TRBD1,TRBV6-2/TRBV6-3,TRBJ1-2,.,CASSRAGTGNYYGYTF,TGTGCCAGCAGCAGAGCCGGGACAGGGAACTACTATGGCTACACCTTC
.,TRBV29-1,TRBJ1-2,.,CSVAGGTDFGYAYTF,TGCAGCGTTGCGGGGGGAACGGACTTTGGGTACGCCTACACCTTC
.,TRBV28,TRBJ1-5,few,CASSSGSEPQHF,TGTGCCAGCAGTAGCGGATCCGAGCCCCAGCATTTT
.,TRBV6-5,TRBJ1-6,many,CASSYSGRSPLHF,TGTGCCAGCAGTTACTCAGGGCGTTCACCCCTCCACTTT
.,TRBV5-1,TRBJ1-5,few,CASSRDFNSNQPQHF,TGCGCCAGCAGCCGGGACTTTAATAGCAATCAGCCCCAGCATTTT
.,TRBV9,TRBJ1-1,.,CASSVGLGFMNTEAFF,TGTGCCAGCAGCGTAGGTCTGGGGTTCATGAACACTGAAGCTTTCTTT
.,TRBV3-1,TRBJ1-1,few,CASSQDVRGATEAFF,TGTGCCAGCAGCCAAGATGTCCGGGGCGCCACTGAAGCTTTCTTT
.,TRBV5-1,TRBJ2-2,few,CASSGAPGPPSTGELFF,TGCGCCAGCAGCGGGGCTCCGGGACCCCCGAGCACCGGGGAGCTGTTTTTT
TRBD1,TRBV10-1,TRBJ2-7,.,CASSVTPGTGADEQYF,TGCGCCAGCAGTGTTACCCCCGGGACAGGGGCCGACGAGCAGTACTTC
TRBD2,TRBV20-1,TRBJ2-3,few,CSAYGASGNTDTQYF,TGCAGTGCCTACGGGGCTAGCGGGAACACAGATACGCAGTATTTT
.,TRBV7-2,TRBJ2-3,many,CASSLSTGDTQYF,TGTGCCAGCAGCTTATCGACGGGGGATACGCAGTATTTT
TRBD2,TRBV6-2/TRBV6-3,TRBJ2-3,many,CASTRGDPTDTQYF,TGTGCCAGCACCCGGGGGGACCCCACAGATACGCAGTATTTT
.,TRBV15,TRBJ1-2,.,CATSRDNYGYTF,TGTGCCACCAGCAGAGATAACTATGGCTACACCTTC
TRBD2,TRBV30,TRBJ2-1,.,CAWSAFGLGRDNEQFF,TGTGCCTGGAGTGCCTTTGGACTAGGTCGGGACAATGAGCAGTTCTTC
.,TRBV3-1,TRBJ1-2,.,CPSSLARDGYTF,TGTCCCAGCAGCCTAGCAAGGGATGGCTACACCTTC
.,TRBV12-3/TRBV12-4,TRBJ2-5,many,CASSLFGGRETQYF,TGTGCCAGCAGTTTGTTCGGGGGCCGAGAGACCCAGTACTTC
.,TRBV5-6,TRBJ2-1,.,CASSLVRPAGPNEQFF,TGTGCCAGCAGCTTGGTGCGGCCCGCGGGGCCAAATGAGCAGTTCTTC
.,TRBV28,TRBJ1-2,.,CASSSVVGRYGYTF,TGTGCCAGCAGTTCGGTGGTGGGCAGATATGGCTACACCTTC
TRBD2,TRBV2,TRBJ2-7,.,CARTSGDAQYF,TGTGCCAGGACTAGCGGGGACGCCCAGTACTTC
TRBD2,TRBV28,TRBJ2-1,few,CASRGDAGTSAFDEQFF,TGTGCCAGCAGGGGGGACGCCGGGACTAGCGCTTTCGATGAGCAGTTCTTC
.,TRBV11-2,TRBJ2-1,.,CASSFLYRGGNEQFF,TGTGCCAGCAGCTTCCTCTACAGGGGAGGCAATGAGCAGTTCTTC
.,TRBV4-2,TRBJ2-7,.,CASSQDLTAMNYEQYF,TGTGCCAGCAGCCAAGATTTAACGGCAATGAACTACGAGCAGTACTTC
TRBD1,TRBV6-1,TRBJ2-7,.,CASRPGQGVSYEQYF,TGTGCCAGCAGACCCGGACAGGGGGTCTCCTACGAGCAGTACTTC
TRBD2,TRBV20-1,TRBJ2-3,few,CSASPGLAGVADTQYF,TGCAGTGCTTCTCCGGGACTAGCGGGAGTTGCAGATACGCAGTATTTT
.,TRBV6-5,TRBJ1-6,.,CASSYSHQSYNSPLHF,TGTGCCAGCAGTTACTCCCATCAGTCCTATAATTCACCCCTCCACTTT
.,TRBV4-3,TRBJ2-7,many,CASSQDPDLPYEQYF,TGCGCCAGCAGCCAAGACCCGGACCTTCCCTACGAGCAGTACTTC
.,TRBV20-1,TRBJ2-1,.,CSARAFAEQFF,TGCAGTGCTAGAGCTTTCGCGGAGCAGTTCTTC
.,TRBV9,TRBJ2-7,few,CASSQGGQAAYEQYF,TGTGCCAGCAGTCAAGGTGGGCAGGCGGCCTACGAGCAGTACTTC
.,TRBV12-3/TRBV12-4,TRBJ2-7,few,CASSLMFYEQYF,TGTGCCAGCAGTTTAATGTTCTACGAGCAGTACTTC
.,TRBV6-2/TRBV6-3,TRBJ2-7,.,CASSFEYYEQYF,TGTGCCAGCAGTTTCGAGTACTACGAGCAGTACTTC
.,TRBV28,TRBJ2-7,.,CATRESSSYEQYF,TGTGCCACCCGGGAGTCCAGCTCCTACGAGCAGTACTTC
.,TRBV7-6,TRBJ2-3,few,CASPSSTDTQYF,TGTGCCAGCCCTTCCAGCACAGATACGCAGTATTTT
.,TRBV10-3,TRBJ2-7,few,CAISASSGSYEQYF,TGTGCCATCAGTGCGTCCAGTGGGTCCTACGAGCAGTACTTC
TRBD1,TRBV3-1,TRBJ1-1,.,CASSRQGLGVPHF,TGTGCCAGCAGCCGACAGGGTTTAGGTGTACCGCACTTT
TRBD1,TRBV6-2/TRBV6-3,TRBJ2-1,.,CASSYSTGSTHNEQFF,TGTGCCAGCAGTTACTCGACAGGGAGTACACACAATGAGCAGTTCTTC
.,TRBV10-3,TRBJ2-7,many,CAISESGIGEGVDEQYF,TGTGCCATCAGTGAGTCGGGGATTGGTGAAGGTGTAGACGAGCAGTACTTC
.,TRBV27,TRBJ2-7,few,CASSLSDTSYEQYF,TGTGCCAGCAGTTTATCTGATACCTCCTACGAGCAGTACTTC
TRBD1,TRBV7-8,TRBJ2-7,few,CASSSGRTGTYEQYF,TGTGCCAGCAGCTCGGGAAGGACAGGGACCTACGAGCAGTACTTC
.,TRBV27,TRBJ2-1,few,CASSFGNVGYNEQFF,TGTGCCAGCAGTTTTGGGAACGTGGGGTACAATGAGCAGTTCTTC
.,TRBV19,TRBJ1-2,few,CASSFTPDIDRGYTF,TGTGCCAGTAGCTTCACACCAGACATCGACCGTGGCTACACCTTC
.,TRBV11-2,TRBJ2-3,.,CASSFFAPDTQYF,TGTGCCAGCAGCTTTTTCGCGCCAGATACGCAGTATTTT
.,TRBV7-2,TRBJ1-2,few,CASSPTKGFNYGYTF,TGTGCCAGCAGCCCGACGAAGGGGTTCAACTATGGCTACACCTTC
TRBD1,TRBV29-1,TRBJ2-7,.,CSARQGGRGDYEQYF,TGCAGCGCCCGACAGGGGGGGCGAGGTGATTACGAGCAGTACTTC
.,TRBV4-3,TRBJ2-3,many,CASSQDRVTGGDSTDTQYF,TGCGCCAGCAGCCAAGATAGAGTCACAGGGGGGGATAGCACAGATACGCAGTATTTT
.,TRBV6-1,TRBJ2-7,.,CASTSRAPSYEQYF,TGTGCCAGCACCAGCAGGGCTCCCTCCTACGAGCAGTACTTC
.,TRBV15,TRBJ1-5,.,CATRDTFDQPQHF,TGTGCCACCCGTGACACTTTCGATCAGCCCCAGCATTTT
TRBD2,TRBV10-3,TRBJ2-1,few,CAIRAGVDNEQFF,TGTGCCATCAGGGCGGGAGTGGACAATGAGCAGTTCTTC
TRBD1,TRBV7-2,TRBJ1-1,few,CASSSQGGQGNTEAFF,TGTGCCAGCAGCTCACAAGGGGGACAGGGGAACACTGAAGCTTTCTTT
TRBD1,TRBV28,TRBJ1-4,few,CASSTPGDRVLEKLFF,TGTGCCAGCAGTACCCCCGGGGACAGGGTATTGGAAAAACTGTTTTTT
TRBD1,TRBV14,TRBJ1-2,few,CASSRGGAGHFGYTF,TGTGCCAGCAGCAGAGGGGGCGCAGGACATTTTGGCTACACCTTC
.,TRBV28,TRBJ2-7,.,CASSRDWTARSYEQYF,TGTGCCAGCAGTCGAGACTGGACAGCGAGATCCTACGAGCAGTACTTC